This is a list of T cell receptor beta chains from one sample in a study of shared clonotypes between healthy human individuals. Using immunoSEQ multiplex PCR, the repertoire was profiled, and TCRdb retains in-frame clones only, with some absent. The profile shows roughly 2.2 million clones, roughly 90% of them singletons. The sequenced material came from naive CD4+ T cells from PBMCs. The receptors come from a man between 18 and 35 years old in good health. Some clones in this sample may be carry-over from other donors' samples. Both conserved end residues are trimmed from each CDR3. A D gene is named only where the DNA matches it firmly.

d_call	v_call	j_call	cdr3_aa
.	TRBV5-1	TRBJ2-1	ASSLGGLAWF
TRBD1	TRBV7-6	TRBJ1-2	ASSLVDRGRILDYGYT
.	TRBV28	TRBJ1-3	ASTGGNTIY
.	TRBV11-2	TRBJ2-7	ASSEGLSSYEQY
.	TRBV2	TRBJ2-2	ASTDRRQNTGELF
TRBD2	TRBV5-1	TRBJ2-7	ASSRIAGGPYEQY
TRBD1	TRBV7-9	TRBJ2-5	ASRNRQGIQETQY
TRBD1	TRBV6-1	TRBJ1-2	ASSEARGPPFRYT
.	TRBV4-1	TRBJ2-7	ASSHGTASLVEQY
.	TRBV30	TRBJ2-3	AWSVGTSTDTQY